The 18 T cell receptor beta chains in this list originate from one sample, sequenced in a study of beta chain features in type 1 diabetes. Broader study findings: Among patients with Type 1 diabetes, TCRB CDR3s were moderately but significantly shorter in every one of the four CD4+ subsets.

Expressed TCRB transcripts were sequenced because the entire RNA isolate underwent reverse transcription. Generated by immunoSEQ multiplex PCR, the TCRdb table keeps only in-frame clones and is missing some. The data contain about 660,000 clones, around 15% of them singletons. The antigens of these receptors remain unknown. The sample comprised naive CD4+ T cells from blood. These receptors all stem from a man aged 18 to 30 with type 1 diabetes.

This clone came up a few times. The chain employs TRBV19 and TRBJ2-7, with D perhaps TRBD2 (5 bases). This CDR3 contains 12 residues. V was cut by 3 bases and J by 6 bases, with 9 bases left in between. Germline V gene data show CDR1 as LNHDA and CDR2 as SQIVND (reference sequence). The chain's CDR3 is CASSIRGSEQYF. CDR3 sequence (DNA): TGTGCCAGTAGTATCCGGGGTTCCGAGCAGTACTTC.

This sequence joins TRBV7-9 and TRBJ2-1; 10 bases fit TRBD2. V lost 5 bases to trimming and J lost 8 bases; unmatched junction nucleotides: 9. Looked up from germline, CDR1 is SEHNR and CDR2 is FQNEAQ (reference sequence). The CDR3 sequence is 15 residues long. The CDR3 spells CASSALAGFGDEQFF. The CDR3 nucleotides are TGTGCCAGCAGCGCACTAGCGGGATTTGGGGATGAGCAGTTCTTC.

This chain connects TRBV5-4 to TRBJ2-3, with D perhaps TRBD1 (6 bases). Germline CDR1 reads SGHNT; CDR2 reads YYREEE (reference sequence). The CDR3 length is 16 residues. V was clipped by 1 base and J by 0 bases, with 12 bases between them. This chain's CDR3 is CASSLPGTRSTDTQYF. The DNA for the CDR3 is TGTGCCAGCAGCTTGCCAGGGACACGGAGCACAGATACGCAGTATTTT.

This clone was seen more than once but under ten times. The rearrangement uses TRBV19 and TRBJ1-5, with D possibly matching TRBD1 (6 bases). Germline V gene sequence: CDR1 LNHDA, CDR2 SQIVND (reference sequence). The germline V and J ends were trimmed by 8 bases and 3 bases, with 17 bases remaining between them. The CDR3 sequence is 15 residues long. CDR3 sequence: CASRPAGGLNQPQHF. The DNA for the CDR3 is TGTGCCAGTCGACCCGCCGGGGGGCTCAATCAGCCCCAGCATTTT. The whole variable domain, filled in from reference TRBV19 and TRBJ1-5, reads DGGITQSPKYLFRKEGQNVTLSCEQNLNHDAMYWYRQDPGQGLRLIYYSQIVNDFQKGDIAEGYSVSREKKESFPLTVTSAQKNPTAFYLCASRPAGGLNQPQHFGDGTRLSIL.

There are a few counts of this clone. The CDR3 nucleotides read TGTGCCAGCAGCGGGCCAGAGCCCCAGCATTTT. It yields the protein CASSGPEPQHF. The chain joins TRBV2 to TRBJ1-5; D gene uncertain. Looked up from germline, CDR1 is SNHLY and CDR2 is FYNNEI. V lost 6 bases, J lost 8 bases, and 8 bases lay in between. CDR3 size: 11 residues. Drawing the rest from reference TRBV2 and TRBJ1-5, the complete variable domain is EPEVTQTPSHQVTQMGQEVILRCVPISNHLYFYWYRQILGQKVEFLVSFYNNEISEKSEIFDDQFSVERPDGSNFTLKIRSTKLEDSAMYFCASSGPEPQHFGDGTRLSIL.

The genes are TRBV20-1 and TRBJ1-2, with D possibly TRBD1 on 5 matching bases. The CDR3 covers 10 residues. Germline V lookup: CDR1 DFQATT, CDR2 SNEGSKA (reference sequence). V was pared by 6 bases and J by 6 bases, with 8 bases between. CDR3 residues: CSALGDGYTF. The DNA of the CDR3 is TGCAGTGCGTTAGGGGATGGCTACACCTTC.

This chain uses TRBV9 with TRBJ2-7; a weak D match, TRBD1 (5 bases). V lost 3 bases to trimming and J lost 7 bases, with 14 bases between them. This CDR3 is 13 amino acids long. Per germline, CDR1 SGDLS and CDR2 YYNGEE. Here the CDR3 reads CASSAHQGEEQYF. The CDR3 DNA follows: TGTGCCAGCAGCGCCCACCAAGGGGAAGAGCAGTACTTC.

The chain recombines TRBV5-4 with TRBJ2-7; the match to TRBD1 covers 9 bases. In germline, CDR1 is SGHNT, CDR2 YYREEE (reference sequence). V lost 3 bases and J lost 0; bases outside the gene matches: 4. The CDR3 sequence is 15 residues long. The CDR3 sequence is CASSSDRGNSYEQYF. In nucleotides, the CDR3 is TGTGCCAGCAGCTCGGACAGGGGCAACTCCTACGAGCAGTACTTC. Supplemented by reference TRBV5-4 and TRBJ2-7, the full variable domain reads ETGVTQSPTHLIKTRGQQVTLRCSSQSGHNTVSWYQQALGQGPQFIFQYYREEENGRGNFPPRFSGLQFPNYSSELNVNALELDDSALYLCASSSDRGNSYEQYFGPGTRLTVT.

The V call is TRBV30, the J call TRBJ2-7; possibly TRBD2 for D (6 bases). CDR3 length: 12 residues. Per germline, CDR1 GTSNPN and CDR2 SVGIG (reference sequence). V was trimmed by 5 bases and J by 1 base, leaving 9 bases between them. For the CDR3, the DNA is TGTGCCTGGGAGGGACTTTCCTACGAGCAGTACTTC. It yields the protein CAWEGLSYEQYF.

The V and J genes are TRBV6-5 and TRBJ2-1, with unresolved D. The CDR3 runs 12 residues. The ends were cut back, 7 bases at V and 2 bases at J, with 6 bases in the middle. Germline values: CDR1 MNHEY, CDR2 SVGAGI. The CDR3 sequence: CASTTAYNEQFF. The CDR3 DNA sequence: TGTGCCAGCACCACCGCCTACAATGAGCAGTTCTTC.

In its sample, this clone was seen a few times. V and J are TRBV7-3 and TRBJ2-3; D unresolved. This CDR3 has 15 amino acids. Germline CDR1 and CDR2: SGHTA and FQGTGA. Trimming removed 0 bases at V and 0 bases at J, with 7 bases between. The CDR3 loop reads CASSLTRSSTDTQYF. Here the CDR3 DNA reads TGTGCCAGCAGCTTAACACGGTCTAGCACAGATACGCAGTATTTT.

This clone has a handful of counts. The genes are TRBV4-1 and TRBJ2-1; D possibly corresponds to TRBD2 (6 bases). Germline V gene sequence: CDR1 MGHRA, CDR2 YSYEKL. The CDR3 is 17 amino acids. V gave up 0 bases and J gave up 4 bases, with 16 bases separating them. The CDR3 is CASSQDGASEKYNEQFF. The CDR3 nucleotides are TGCGCCAGCAGCCAAGATGGAGCTAGCGAGAAGTACAATGAGCAGTTCTTC.

The CDR3 loop reads CASSLMTGELFF. The CDR3 nucleotides are TGTGCCAGCAGCTTAATGACCGGGGAGCTGTTTTTT. The genes are TRBV7-3 and TRBJ2-2; D ambiguous. CDR1 is SGHTA and CDR2 is FQGTGA in the germline V gene. Trimming removed 1 base at V and 5 bases at J, with 2 bases between. This CDR3 has 12 residues.

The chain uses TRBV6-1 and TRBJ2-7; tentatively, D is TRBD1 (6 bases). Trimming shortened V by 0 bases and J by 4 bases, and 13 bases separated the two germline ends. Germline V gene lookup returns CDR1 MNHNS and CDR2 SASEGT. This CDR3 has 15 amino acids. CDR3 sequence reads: CASSEAGQGKYEQYF. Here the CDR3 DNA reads TGTGCCAGCAGTGAAGCGGGGCAGGGGAAATACGAGCAGTACTTC.

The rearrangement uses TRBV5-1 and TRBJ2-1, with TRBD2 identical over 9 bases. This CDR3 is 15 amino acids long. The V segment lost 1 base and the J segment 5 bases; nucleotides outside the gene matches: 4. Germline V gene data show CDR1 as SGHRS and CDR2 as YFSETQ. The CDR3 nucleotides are TGCGCCAGCAGCTTGCGACTAGCGGAAGACAATGAGCAGTTCTTC. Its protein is CASSLRLAEDNEQFF.

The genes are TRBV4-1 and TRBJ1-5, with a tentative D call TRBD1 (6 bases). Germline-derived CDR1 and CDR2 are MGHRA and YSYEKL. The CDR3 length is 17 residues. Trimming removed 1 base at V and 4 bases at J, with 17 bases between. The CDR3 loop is CASSQVQDSNLNQPQHF. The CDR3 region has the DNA TGCGCCAGCAGCCAAGTTCAGGACAGCAACCTTAATCAGCCCCAGCATTTT.

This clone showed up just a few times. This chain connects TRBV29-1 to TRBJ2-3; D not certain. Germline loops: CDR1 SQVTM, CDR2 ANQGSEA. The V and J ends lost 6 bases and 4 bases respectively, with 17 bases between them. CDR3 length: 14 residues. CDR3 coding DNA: TGCAGCGTAAACCCGGTCGGCGGAGCAGATACGCAGTATTTT. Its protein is CSVNPVGGADTQYF.

CDR3 nucleotides: TGTGCCTGGAGTGTACTGGCTCGGGGAGGAGAGCAGTTCTTC. Protein: CAWSVLARGGEQFF. This sequence joins TRBV30 and TRBJ2-1; D is perhaps TRBD2 (6 bases). The CDR3 is 14 residues long. The ends were cut back, 0 bases at V and 10 bases at J, with 16 bases in the middle. Germline CDR1 and CDR2: GTSNPN and SVGIG (reference sequence).